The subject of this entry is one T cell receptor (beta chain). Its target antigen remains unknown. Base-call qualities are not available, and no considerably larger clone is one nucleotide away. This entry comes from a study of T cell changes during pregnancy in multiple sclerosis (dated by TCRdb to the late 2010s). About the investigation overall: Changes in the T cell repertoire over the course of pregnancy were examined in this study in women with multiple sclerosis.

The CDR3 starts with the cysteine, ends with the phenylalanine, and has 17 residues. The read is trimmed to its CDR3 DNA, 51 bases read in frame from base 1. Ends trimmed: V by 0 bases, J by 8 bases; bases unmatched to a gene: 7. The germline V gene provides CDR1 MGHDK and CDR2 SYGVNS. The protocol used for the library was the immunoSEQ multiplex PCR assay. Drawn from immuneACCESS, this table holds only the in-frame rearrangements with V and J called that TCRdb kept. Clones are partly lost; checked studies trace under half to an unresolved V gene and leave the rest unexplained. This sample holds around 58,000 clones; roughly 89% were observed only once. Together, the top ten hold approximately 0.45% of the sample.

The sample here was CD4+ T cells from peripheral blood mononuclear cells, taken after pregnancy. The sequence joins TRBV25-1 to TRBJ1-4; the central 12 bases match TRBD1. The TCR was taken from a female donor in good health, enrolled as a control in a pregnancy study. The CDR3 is CASSEYRGTGGREKLFF. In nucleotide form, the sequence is TGTGCCAGCAGTGAATATCGGGGGACAGGGGGCCGAGAAAAACTGTTTTTT.